The rows below give T cell receptor beta chains drawn from one sample of a study of radiotherapy plus CTLA-4 blockade in lung cancer. Sequencing was performed with immunoSEQ multiplex PCR; in TCRdb, only in-frame clones are kept and a portion is missing. The table lists some 73,000 clones, 78% of them singletons, with roughly 20% in the top ten. Sequenced material: peripheral blood, taken from a patient treated with radiotherapy plus ipilimumab. The receptors shown here come from a human donor with non-small cell lung cancer whose response to radiotherapy plus ipilimumab could not be evaluated. Some clones in this sample may be carry-over from other donors' samples. Each CDR3 is given with its conserved first and last residue. The order of the fields is J gene, D gene, clone size, V gene, CDR3 protein, CDR3 DNA. The D gene is left open where the match is weak. Not every row has a clone size; where given, it reads once, few, many or a size class.

j_call: TRBJ1-2; d_call: TRBD1; clone_size: few; v_call: TRBV5-1; cdr3_aa: CASSSQGGAYGYTF; cdr3_nt: TGCGCCAGCAGCTCACAAGGGGGCGCGTATGGCTACACCTTC
j_call: TRBJ1-6; d_call: .; clone_size: .; v_call: TRBV11-3; cdr3_aa: CASSQGNSPLHF; cdr3_nt: TGTGCCAGCAGCCAGGGGAATTCACCCCTCCACTTT
j_call: TRBJ2-5; d_call: .; clone_size: once; v_call: TRBV2; cdr3_aa: CASAAVTGLETQYF; cdr3_nt: TGTGCCAGCGCCGCGGTTACAGGGTTAGAGACCCAGTACTTC
j_call: TRBJ1-1; d_call: .; clone_size: few; v_call: TRBV19; cdr3_aa: CASGQLNTEAFF; cdr3_nt: TGTGCCAGCGGACAGCTGAACACTGAAGCTTTCTTT
j_call: TRBJ1-3; d_call: .; clone_size: few; v_call: TRBV7-9; cdr3_aa: CASSPDSASGNTIYF; cdr3_nt: TGTGCCAGCAGCCCCGACAGTGCCTCTGGAAACACCATATATTTT
j_call: TRBJ2-7; d_call: TRBD2; clone_size: .; v_call: TRBV4-1; cdr3_aa: CASSLRTSGALAQEEQYF; cdr3_nt: TGCGCCAGCAGCCTCCGGACTAGCGGGGCTCTAGCCCAAGAGGAGCAGTACTTC
j_call: TRBJ1-4; d_call: .; clone_size: .; v_call: TRBV6-5; cdr3_aa: CASSYRGSNEKLFF; cdr3_nt: TGTGCCAGCAGTTACCGCGGAAGTAATGAAAAACTGTTTTTT
j_call: TRBJ1-4; d_call: .; clone_size: .; v_call: TRBV21-1; cdr3_aa: CASSKVRDRGNEKLFF; cdr3_nt: TGTGCCAGCAGCAAAGTCAGGGACAGGGGGAATGAAAAACTGTTTTTT
j_call: TRBJ1-2; d_call: .; clone_size: .; v_call: TRBV27; cdr3_aa: CASQERANYGYTF; cdr3_nt: TGTGCCAGCCAAGAGCGGGCTAACTATGGCTACACCTTC
j_call: TRBJ2-3; d_call: TRBD2; clone_size: .; v_call: TRBV6-5; cdr3_aa: CASSLPAGADTQYF; cdr3_nt: TGTGCCAGCAGCCTCCCAGCGGGGGCGGATACGCAGTATTTT
j_call: TRBJ2-5; d_call: .; clone_size: .; v_call: TRBV7-7; cdr3_aa: CASSLDRSETQYF; cdr3_nt: TGTGCTAGCAGCTTAGACAGATCAGAGACCCAGTACTTC